What follows describes a single T cell receptor beta chain. Antigen: not known. These data originate in a study of cytomegalovirus exposure and HLA in healthy donors. Study-level background: As released early, the data held 80 million to 90 million unique TCRs from HLA-typed donors. Study conclusions and caveats: It was reportedly the case that the classifier diagnosed cytomegalovirus status with high specificity and sensitivity. It was reported in a later analysis that an Asian-associated ancestry cluster showed fewer N-insertions than the roughly 620-donor mean.

This CDR3 comprises 16 residues. The germline V gene encodes CDR1 LNHDA and CDR2 SQIVND (reference sequence). Trimming stripped 4 bases from V and 3 bases from J, with 18 bases between. The PCR used 60 Vbeta and 13 Jbeta primers. Measured with immunoSEQ multiplex PCR; TCRdb has only the in-frame clones, and not every one. The sample has roughly 43,000 clones, 60% to 80% seen once. This sequence joins TRBV19 and TRBJ1-1; no clear D gene. The sequenced sample consisted of PBMCs. This sequence was found in a man younger than 45 in good health and CMV-seronegative. CDR3 coding DNA: TGTGCCAGTAGTAAGTGGAGTGGAGGGCCTTACACTGAAGCTTTCTTT. As protein: CASSKWSGGPYTEAFF.